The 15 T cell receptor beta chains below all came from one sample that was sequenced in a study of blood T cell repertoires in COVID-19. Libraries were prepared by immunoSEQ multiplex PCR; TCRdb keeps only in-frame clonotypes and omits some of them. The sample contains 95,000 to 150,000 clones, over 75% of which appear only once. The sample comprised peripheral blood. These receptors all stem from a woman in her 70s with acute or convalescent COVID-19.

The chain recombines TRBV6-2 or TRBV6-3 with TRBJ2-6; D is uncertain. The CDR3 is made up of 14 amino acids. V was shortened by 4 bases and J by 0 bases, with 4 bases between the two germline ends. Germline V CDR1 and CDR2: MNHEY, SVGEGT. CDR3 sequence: CASSSGSGANVLTF. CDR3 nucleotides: TGTGCCAGCAGTTCCGGCTCTGGGGCCAACGTCCTGACTTTC.

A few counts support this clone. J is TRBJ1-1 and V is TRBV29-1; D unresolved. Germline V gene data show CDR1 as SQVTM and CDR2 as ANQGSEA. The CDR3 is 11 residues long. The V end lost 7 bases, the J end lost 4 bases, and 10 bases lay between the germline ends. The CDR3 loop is CSGGWSTEAFF. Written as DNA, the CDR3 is TGCAGCGGTGGCTGGAGCACTGAAGCTTTCTTT.

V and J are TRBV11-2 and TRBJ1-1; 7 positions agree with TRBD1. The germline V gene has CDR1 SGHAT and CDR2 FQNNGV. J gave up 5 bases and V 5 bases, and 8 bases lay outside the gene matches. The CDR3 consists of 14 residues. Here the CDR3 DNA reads TGTGCCAGCAGCCACCCAGAACAGGGGACTGAAGCTTTCTTT. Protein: CASSHPEQGTEAFF.

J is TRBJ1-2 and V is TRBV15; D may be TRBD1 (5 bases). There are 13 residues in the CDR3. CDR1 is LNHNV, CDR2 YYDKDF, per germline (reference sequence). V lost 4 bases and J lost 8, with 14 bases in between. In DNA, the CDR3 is TGTGCCACCAGCAACGTGGCCAGGGAAGGCTACACCTTC. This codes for CATSNVAREGYTF.

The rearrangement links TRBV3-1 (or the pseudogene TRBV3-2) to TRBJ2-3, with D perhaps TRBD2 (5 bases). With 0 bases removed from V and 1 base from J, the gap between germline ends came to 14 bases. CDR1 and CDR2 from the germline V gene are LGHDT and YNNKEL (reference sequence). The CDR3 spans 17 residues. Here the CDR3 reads CASSQDQRMMGTDTQYF. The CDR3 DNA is TGTGCCAGCAGCCAAGACCAGCGGATGATGGGCACAGATACGCAGTATTTT.

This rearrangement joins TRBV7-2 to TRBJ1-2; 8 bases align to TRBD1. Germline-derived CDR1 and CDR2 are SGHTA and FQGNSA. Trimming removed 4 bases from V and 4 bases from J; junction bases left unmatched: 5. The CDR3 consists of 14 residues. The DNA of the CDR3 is TGTGCCAGCAGCTCCTCAGGGGGCTCCTATGGCTACACCTTC. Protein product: CASSSSGGSYGYTF.

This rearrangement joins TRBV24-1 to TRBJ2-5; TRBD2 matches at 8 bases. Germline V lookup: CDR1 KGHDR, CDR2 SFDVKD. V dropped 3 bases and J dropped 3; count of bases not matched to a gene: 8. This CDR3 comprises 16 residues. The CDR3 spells CATSDPTGGHEETQYF. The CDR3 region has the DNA TGTGCCACCAGTGATCCCACGGGGGGGCACGAAGAGACCCAGTACTTC.

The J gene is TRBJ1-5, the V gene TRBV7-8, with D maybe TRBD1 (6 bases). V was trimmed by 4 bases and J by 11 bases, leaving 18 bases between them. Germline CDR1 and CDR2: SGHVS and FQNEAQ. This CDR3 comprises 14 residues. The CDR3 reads CASSSQGQSMTQHF. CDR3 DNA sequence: TGTGCCAGCAGCTCCCAAGGACAGTCGATGACCCAGCATTTT.

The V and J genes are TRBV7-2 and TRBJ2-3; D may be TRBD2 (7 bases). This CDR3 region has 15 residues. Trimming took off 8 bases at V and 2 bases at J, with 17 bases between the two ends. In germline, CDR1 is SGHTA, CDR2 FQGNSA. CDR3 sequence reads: CASLVGGQVTDTQYF. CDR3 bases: TGTGCCAGCTTAGTCGGGGGGCAGGTCACAGATACGCAGTATTTT.

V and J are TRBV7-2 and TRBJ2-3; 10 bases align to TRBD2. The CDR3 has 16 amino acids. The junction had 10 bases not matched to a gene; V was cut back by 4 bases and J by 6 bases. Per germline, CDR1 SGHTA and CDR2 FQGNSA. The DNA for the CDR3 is TGTGCCAGCAGCTCCAGCGGGGGGGTAATCGGGGATACGCAGTATTTT. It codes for CASSSSGGVIGDTQYF.

CDR3 residues: CASSPAGTRSTDTQYF. CDR3 DNA sequence: TGTGCCAGCAGCCCAGCCGGGACTAGGAGCACAGATACGCAGTATTTT. The genes are TRBV7-9 and TRBJ2-3, with 8 positions matching TRBD2. The germline gives CDR1 SEHNR, CDR2 FQNEAQ (reference sequence). V shed 5 bases and J 0 bases; nucleotides not matched to a gene: 7. The CDR3 contains 16 residues.

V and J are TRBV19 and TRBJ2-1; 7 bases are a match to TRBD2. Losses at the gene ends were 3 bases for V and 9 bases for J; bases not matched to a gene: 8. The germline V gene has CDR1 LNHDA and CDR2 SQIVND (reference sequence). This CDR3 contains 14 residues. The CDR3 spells CASSIASGRGEQFF. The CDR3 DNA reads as TGTGCCAGTAGTATTGCCTCGGGGAGGGGTGAGCAGTTCTTC.

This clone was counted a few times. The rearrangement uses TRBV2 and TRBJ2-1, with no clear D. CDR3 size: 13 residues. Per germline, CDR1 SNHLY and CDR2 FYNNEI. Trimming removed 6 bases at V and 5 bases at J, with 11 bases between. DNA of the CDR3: TGTGCCAGCAGAGAGAGCAGCGACAATGAGCAGTTCTTC. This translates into CASRESSDNEQFF.

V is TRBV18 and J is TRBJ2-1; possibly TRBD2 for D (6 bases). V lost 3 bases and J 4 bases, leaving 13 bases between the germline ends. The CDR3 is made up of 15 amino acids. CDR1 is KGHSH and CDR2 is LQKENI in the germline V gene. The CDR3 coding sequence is TGTGCCAGCTCACCCCCGGGACTTCCTTACAATGAGCAGTTCTTC. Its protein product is CASSPPGLPYNEQFF. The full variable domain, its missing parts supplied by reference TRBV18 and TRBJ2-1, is NAGVMQNPRHLVRRRGQEARLRCSPMKGHSHVYWYRQLPEEGLKFMVYLQKENIIDESGMPKERFSAEFPKEGPSILRIQQVVRGDSAAYFCASSPPGLPYNEQFFGPGTRLTVL.

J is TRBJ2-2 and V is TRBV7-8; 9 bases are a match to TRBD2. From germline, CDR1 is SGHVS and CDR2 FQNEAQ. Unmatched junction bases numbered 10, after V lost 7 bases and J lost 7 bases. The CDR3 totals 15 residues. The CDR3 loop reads CASTDHRLAVGELFF. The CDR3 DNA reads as TGTGCCAGCACCGACCACCGACTAGCGGTCGGGGAGCTGTTTTTT.